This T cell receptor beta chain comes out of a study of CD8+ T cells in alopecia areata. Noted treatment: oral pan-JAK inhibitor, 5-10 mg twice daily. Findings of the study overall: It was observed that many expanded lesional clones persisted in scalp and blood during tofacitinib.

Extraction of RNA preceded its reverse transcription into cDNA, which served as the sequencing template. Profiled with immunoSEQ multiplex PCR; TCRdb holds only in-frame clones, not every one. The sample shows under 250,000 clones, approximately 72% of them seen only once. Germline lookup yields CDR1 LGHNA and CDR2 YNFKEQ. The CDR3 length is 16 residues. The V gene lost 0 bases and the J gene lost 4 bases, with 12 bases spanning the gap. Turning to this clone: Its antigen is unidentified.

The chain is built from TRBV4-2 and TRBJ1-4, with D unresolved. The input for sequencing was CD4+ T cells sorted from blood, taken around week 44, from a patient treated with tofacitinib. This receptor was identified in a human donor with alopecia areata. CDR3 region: CASSQDLGSGNEKLFF. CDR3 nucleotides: TGTGCCAGCAGCCAAGATTTGGGATCGGGTAATGAAAAACTGTTTTTT.